A selection of T cell receptor beta chains follows, all from one sample in a study of blood T cells in healthy people across ages. Each CDR3 protein gets one entry after TCRdb re-called the 5' RACE reads with MiXCR. The sample holds approximately 900,000 distinct CDR3 sequences; almost 30% are singletons and the top ten take 10%. This sample was also put to use in a study of T cells of mothers and their children.

Sample: blood. These receptor sequences come from a woman in her 40s in good health. Both conserved end residues are part of each CDR3. A D gene is named only where the DNA matches it firmly. A clone size is listed for some rows: how often the clone was seen (once, few, many), or a class if it is expanded.

J,D,size,V,CDR3,DNA
TRBJ2-1,NA,NA,TRBV30,CAWSVGGDEQFF,TGTGCCTGGAGTGTCGGGGGAGATGAGCAGTTCTTC
TRBJ1-1,TRBD1,NA,TRBV29-1,CSATQPADRGTEAFF,TGCAGCGCTACACAGCCAGCCGACAGGGGCACTGAAGCTTTCTTT
TRBJ2-5,TRBD2,many,TRBV6-2/TRBV6-3,CASRPLAGGPRKETQYF,TGTGCCAGCAGGCCTCTAGCGGGGGGGCCTCGAAAAGAGACCCAGTACTTC
TRBJ2-1,NA,NA,TRBV13,CVSSSLRGYSYNKQFF,TGTGTCAGCAGCTCCCTCCGCGGATACTCCTACAATAAGCAGTTCTTC
TRBJ1-1,TRBD1,few,TRBV6-6,CASSVGQGRGNTEAFF,TGTGCCAGCAGCGTAGGACAGGGGAGGGGAAACACTGAAGCTTTCTTT
TRBJ2-7,NA,many,TRBV5-1,CASSLAGEGYEQYF,TGCGCCAGCAGCTTGGCCGGTGAGGGGTACGAGCAGTACTTC
TRBJ2-7,NA,many,TRBV27,CASSFAGSYEQYF,TGTGCCAGCAGTTTTGCGGGGAGCTACGAGCAGTACTTC
TRBJ2-7,NA,many,TRBV5-1,CASSLEAQTYEQYF,TGCGCCAGCAGCTTGGAGGCTCAAACCTACGAGCAGTACTTC
TRBJ1-2,TRBD1,many,TRBV5-1,CASSLRSWDSGYTF,TGCGCCAGCAGCTTGAGGTCGTGGGACAGTGGCTACACCTTC
TRBJ1-2,NA,few,TRBV5-5,CASTKDTANYGYTF,TGTGCCAGCACTAAGGACACCGCTAACTATGGCTACACCTTC
TRBJ1-4,NA,few,TRBV20-1,CSARPYREATNEKLFF,TGCAGTGCTAGACCCTACAGGGAGGCAACTAATGAAAAACTGTTTTTT
TRBJ2-5,NA,few,TRBV7-2,CASSPGHSFGETQYF,TGTGCCAGCAGCCCGGGACACTCATTCGGAGAGACCCAGTACTTC